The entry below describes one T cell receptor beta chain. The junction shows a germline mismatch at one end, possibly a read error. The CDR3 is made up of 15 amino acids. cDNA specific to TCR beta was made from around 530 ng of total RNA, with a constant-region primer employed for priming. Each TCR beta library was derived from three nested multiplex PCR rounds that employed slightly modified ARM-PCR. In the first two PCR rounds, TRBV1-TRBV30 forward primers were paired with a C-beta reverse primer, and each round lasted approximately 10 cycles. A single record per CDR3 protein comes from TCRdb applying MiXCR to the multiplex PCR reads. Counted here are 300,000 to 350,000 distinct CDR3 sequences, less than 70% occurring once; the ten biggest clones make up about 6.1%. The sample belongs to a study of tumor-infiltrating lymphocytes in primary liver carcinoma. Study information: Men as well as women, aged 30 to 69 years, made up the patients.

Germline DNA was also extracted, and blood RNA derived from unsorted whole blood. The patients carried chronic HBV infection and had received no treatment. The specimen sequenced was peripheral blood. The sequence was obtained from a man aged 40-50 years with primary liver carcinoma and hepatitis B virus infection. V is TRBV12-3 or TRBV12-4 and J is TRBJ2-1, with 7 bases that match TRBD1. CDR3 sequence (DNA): TGCGCCAGCACTTTAGGGGGACAGATATTGGATGAGCAGTTCTTC. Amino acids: CASTLGGQILDEQFF.